This TCR beta chain was sequenced for a study of beta chain features in type 1 diabetes. Investigators reverse transcribed all isolated RNA, so they sequenced expressed TCRB transcripts. Generated by immunoSEQ multiplex PCR, the TCRdb table keeps only in-frame clones and is missing some. The data contain 350,000 to 450,000 clones, roughly 13% of them seen just once; the ten biggest clones take up 0.035% to 0.045%. The germline V gene has CDR1 GTSNPN and CDR2 SVGIG (reference sequence). The V and J ends lost 2 bases and 4 bases respectively, with 9 bases between them. This CDR3 spans 13 amino acids. V gene TRBV30 combines with J gene TRBJ1-3; no reliable D call. The sequence came from a man younger than 45 in good health. The sample comprised naive CD4+ T cells from blood. CDR3 in amino acids: CAWSTNRGNTIYF. The CDR3 DNA follows: TGTGCCTGGAGTACCAACAGAGGAAACACCATATATTTT. Looking up the rest from reference TRBV30 and TRBJ1-3 gives the full variable domain: SQTIHQWPATLVQPVGSPLSLECTVEGTSNPNLYWYRQAAGRGLQLLFYSVGIGQISSEVPQNLSASRPQDRQFILSSKKLLLSDSGFYLCAWSTNRGNTIYFGEGSWLTVV.